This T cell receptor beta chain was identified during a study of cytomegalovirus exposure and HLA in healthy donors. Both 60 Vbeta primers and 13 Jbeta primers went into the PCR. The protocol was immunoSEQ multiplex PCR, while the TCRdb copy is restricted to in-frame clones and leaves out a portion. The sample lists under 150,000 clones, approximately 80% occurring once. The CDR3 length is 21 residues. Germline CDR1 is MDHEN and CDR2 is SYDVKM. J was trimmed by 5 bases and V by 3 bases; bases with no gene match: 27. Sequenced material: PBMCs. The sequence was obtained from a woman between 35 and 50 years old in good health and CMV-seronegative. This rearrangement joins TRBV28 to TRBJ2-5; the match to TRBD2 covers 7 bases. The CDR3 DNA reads TGTGCCAGCAGTTTCATTTATGGGGTTCGCGGGGAGGGCCCTCCGCGGGAGACCCAGTACTTC. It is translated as CASSFIYGVRGEGPPRETQYF.